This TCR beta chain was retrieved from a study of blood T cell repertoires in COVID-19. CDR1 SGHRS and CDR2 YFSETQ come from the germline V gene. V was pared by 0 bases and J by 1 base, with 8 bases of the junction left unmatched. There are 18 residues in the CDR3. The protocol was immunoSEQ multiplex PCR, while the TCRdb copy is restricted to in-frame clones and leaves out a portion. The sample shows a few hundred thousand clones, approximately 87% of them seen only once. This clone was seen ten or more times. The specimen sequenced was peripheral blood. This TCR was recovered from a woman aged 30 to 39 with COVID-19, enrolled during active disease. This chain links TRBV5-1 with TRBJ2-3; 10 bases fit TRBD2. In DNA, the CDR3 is TGCGCCAGCAGCTTGGAAACTAGCGGGAAGATGGGCACAGATACGCAGTATTTT. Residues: CASSLETSGKMGTDTQYF.